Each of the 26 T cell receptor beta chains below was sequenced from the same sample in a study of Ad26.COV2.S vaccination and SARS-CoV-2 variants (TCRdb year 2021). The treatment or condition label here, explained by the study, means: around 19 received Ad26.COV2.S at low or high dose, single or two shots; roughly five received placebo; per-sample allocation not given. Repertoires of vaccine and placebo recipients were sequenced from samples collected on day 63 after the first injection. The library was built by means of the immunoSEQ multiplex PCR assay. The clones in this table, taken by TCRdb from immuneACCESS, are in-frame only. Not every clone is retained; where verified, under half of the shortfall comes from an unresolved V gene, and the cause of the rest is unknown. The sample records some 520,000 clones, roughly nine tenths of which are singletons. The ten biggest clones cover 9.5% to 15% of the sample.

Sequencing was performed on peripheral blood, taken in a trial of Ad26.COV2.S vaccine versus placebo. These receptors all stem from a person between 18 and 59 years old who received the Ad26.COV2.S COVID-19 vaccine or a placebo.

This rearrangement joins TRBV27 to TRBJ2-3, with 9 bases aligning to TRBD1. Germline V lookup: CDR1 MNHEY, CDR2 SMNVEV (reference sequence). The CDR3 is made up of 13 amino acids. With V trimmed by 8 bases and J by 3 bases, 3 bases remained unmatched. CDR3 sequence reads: CASSGTGTDTQYF. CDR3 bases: TGTGCCAGCTCCGGGACAGGGACAGATACGCAGTATTTT.

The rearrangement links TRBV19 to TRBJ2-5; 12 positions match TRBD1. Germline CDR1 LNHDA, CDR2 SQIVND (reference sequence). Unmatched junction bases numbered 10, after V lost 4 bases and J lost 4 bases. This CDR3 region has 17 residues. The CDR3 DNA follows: TGTGCCAGTAGTAAAGGGACAGGGGGCTTCTTGGTAGAGACCCAGTACTTC. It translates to CASSKGTGGFLVETQYF.

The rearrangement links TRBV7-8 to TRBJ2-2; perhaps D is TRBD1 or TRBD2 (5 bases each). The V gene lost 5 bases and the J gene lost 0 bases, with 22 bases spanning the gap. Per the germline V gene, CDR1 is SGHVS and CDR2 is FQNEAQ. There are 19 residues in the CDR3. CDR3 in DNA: TGTGCCAGCAGCCGCCTGGGACCAACAAGAAAGACGAACACCGGGGAGCTGTTTTTT. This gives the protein CASSRLGPTRKTNTGELFF.

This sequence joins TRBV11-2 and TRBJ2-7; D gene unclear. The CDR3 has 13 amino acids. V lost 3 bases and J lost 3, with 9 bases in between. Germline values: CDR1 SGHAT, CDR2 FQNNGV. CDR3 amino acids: CASSFILNYEQYF. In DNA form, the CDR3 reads TGTGCCAGCAGCTTTATCCTGAACTACGAGCAGTACTTC.

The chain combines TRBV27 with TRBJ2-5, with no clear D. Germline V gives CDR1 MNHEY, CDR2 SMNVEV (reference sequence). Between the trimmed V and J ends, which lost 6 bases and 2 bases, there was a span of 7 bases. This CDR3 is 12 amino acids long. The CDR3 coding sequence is TGTGCCAGCAGGTCGGTGCAAGAGACCCAGTACTTC. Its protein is CASRSVQETQYF.

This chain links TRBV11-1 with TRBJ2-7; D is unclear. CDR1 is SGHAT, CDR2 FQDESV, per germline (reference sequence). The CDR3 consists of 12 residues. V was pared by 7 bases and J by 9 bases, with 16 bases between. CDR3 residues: CASTSRSTSQYF. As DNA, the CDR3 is TGTGCCAGCACTTCGCGGTCGACGTCGCAGTACTTC.

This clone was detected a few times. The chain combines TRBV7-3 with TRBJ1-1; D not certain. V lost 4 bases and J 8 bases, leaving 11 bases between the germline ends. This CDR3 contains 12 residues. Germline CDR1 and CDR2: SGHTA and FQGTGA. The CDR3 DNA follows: TGTGCCAGCAGCTCCTACTATAACGAAGCTTTCTTT. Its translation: CASSSYYNEAFF.

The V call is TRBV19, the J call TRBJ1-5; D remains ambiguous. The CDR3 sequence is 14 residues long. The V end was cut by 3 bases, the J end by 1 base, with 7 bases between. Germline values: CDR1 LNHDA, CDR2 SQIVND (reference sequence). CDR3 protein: CASSMGISNQPQHF. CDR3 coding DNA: TGTGCCAGTAGTATGGGGATAAGCAATCAGCCCCAGCATTTT. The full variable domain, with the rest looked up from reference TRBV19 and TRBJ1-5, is DGGITQSPKYLFRKEGQNVTLSCEQNLNHDAMYWYRQDPGQGLRLIYYSQIVNDFQKGDIAEGYSVSREKKESFPLTVTSAQKNPTAFYLCASSMGISNQPQHFGDGTRLSIL.

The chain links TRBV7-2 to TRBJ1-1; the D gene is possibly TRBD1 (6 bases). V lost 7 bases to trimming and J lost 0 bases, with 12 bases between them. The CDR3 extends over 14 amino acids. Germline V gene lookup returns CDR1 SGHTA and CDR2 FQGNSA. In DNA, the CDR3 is TGTGCCAGCATGAAGGGGGGCATGAACACTGAAGCTTTCTTT. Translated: CASMKGGMNTEAFF.

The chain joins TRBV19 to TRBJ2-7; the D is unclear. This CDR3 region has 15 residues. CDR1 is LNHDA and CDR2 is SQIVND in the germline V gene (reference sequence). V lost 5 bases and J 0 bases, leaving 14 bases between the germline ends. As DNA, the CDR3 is TGTGCCAGTAGTTTAGCTGTCGGTATCTCCTACGAGCAGTACTTC. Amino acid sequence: CASSLAVGISYEQYF.

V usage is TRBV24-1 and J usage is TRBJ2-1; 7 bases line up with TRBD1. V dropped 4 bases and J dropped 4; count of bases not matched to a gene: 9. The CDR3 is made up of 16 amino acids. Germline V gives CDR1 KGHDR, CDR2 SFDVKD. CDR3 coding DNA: TGTGCCACCAGTGACCCCGGGACAGCTAGTTACAATGAGCAGTTCTTC. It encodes CATSDPGTASYNEQFF.

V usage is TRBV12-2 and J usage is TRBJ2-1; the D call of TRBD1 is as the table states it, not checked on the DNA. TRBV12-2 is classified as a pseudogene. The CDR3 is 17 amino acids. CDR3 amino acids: CASRLLSQGINYNEQFF. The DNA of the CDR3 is TGTGCAAGTCGCTTATTAAGCCAGGGGATTAACTACAATGAGCAGTTCTTC.

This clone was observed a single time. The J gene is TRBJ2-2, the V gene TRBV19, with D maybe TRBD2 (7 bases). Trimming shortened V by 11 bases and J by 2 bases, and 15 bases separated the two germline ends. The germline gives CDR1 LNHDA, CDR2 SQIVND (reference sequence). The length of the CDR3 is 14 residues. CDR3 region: CAGGLAANTGELFF. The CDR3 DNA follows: TGTGCCGGGGGGCTAGCGGCCAACACCGGGGAGCTGTTTTTT.

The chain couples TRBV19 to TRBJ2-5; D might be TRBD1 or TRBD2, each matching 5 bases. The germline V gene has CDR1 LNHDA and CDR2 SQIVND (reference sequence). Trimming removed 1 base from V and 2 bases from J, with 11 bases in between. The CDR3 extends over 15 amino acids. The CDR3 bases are TGTGCCAGTAGTATAGCCCCGGGACCTCAAGAGACCCAGTACTTC. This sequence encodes CASSIAPGPQETQYF.

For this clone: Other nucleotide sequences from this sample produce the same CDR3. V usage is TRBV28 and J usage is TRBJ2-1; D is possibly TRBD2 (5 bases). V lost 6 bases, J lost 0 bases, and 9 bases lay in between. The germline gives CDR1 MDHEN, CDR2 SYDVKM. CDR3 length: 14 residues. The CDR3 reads CASRRASSYNEQFF. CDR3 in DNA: TGTGCCAGCAGGAGGGCAAGCTCCTACAATGAGCAGTTCTTC.

The chain's CDR3 is CASSGLSGRAWDEQFF. The DNA for the CDR3 is TGTGCCAGCAGCGGACTTAGCGGGAGGGCCTGGGATGAGCAGTTCTTC. The chain uses TRBV9 and TRBJ2-1, with 11 bases fitting TRBD2. This CDR3 contains 16 residues. CDR1 SGDLS and CDR2 YYNGEE come from the germline V gene. The trim removed 3 bases at V and 8 bases at J, leaving 10 bases unmatched.

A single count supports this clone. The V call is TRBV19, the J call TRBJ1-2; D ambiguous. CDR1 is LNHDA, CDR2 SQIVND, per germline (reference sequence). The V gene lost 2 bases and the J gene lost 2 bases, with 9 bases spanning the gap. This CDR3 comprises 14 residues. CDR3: CASSITIQNYGYTF. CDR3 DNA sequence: TGTGCCAGTAGTATAACTATCCAGAACTATGGCTACACCTTC. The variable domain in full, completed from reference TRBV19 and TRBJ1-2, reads DGGITQSPKYLFRKEGQNVTLSCEQNLNHDAMYWYRQDPGQGLRLIYYSQIVNDFQKGDIAEGYSVSREKKESFPLTVTSAQKNPTAFYLCASSITIQNYGYTFGSGTRLTVV.

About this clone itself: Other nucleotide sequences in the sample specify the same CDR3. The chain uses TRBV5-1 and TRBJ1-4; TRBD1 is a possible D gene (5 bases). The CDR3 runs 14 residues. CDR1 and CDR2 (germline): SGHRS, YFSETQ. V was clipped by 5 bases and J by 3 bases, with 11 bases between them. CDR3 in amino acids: CASSPGTANEKLFF. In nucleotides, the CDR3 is TGCGCCAGCAGTCCCGGGACGGCTAATGAAAAACTGTTTTTT.

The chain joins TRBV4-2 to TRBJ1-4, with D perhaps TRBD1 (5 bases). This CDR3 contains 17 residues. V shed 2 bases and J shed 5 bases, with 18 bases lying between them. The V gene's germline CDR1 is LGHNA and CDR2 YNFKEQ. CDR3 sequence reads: CASSQPLTVTNNEKLFF. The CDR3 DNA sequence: TGTGCCAGCAGCCAACCATTGACAGTAACCAACAATGAAAAACTGTTTTTT.

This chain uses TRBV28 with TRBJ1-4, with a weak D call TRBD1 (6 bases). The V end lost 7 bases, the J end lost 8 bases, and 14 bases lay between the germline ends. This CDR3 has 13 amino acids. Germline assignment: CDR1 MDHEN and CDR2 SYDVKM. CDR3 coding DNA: TGTGCCAGCAATTCGGGGGCCGGGGAAAAACTGTTTTTT. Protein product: CASNSGAGEKLFF.

As DNA, the CDR3 is TGCAGTGCAAAGGCGGATGAGCAGTTCTTC. Translating gives CSAKADEQFF. The chain carries TRBV20-1 and TRBJ2-1; D not resolved. This CDR3 comprises 10 residues. Germline-derived CDR1 and CDR2 are DFQATT and SNEGSKA (reference sequence). Trimming removed 6 bases from V and 8 bases from J, with 8 bases in between.

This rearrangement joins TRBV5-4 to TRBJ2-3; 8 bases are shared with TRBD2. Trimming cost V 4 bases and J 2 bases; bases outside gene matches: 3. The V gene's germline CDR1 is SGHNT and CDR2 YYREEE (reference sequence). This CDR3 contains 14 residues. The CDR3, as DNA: TGTGCCAGCAGCCGGGAGGGCCCCACAGATACGCAGTATTTT. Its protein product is CASSREGPTDTQYF.

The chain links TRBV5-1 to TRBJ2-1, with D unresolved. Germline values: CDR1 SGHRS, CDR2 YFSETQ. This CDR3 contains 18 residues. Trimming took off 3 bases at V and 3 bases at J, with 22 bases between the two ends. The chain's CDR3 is CASSSPVVERSLYNEQFF. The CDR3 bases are TGCGCCAGCAGCTCCCCCGTGGTCGAACGGTCTCTCTACAATGAGCAGTTCTTC.

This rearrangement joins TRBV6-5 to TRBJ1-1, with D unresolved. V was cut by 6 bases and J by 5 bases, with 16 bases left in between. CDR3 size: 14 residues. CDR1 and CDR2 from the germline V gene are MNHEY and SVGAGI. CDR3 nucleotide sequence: TGTGCCAGCAGGGGGTCGGCAGTAGGGACTGAAGCTTTCTTT. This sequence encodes CASRGSAVGTEAFF.

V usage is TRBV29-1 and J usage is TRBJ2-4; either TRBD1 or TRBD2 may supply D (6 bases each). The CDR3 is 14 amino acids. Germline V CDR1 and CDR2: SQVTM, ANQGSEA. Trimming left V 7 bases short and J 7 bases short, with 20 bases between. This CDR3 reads CSANPGGTMNIQYF. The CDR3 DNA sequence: TGCAGCGCTAATCCTGGGGGGACAATGAACATTCAGTACTTC.

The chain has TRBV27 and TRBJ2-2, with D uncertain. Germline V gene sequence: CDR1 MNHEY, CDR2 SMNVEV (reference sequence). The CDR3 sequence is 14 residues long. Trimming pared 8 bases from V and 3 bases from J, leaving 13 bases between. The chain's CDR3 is CASRADLYTGELFF. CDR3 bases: TGTGCCAGCCGGGCAGACCTTTACACCGGGGAGCTGTTTTTT.